These T cell receptor beta chains were read from a single sample in a study of cytomegalovirus exposure and HLA in healthy donors. Libraries were prepared by immunoSEQ multiplex PCR; TCRdb keeps only in-frame clonotypes and omits some of them. This table holds approximately 220,000 clones, roughly 83% found once. The sequenced sample consisted of PBMCs. Receptors originate from a boy between 2 and 10 years old in good health and CMV-seronegative. CDR3s leave out the opening cysteine and the closing phenylalanine or tryptophan.

v_call | cdr3_aa
TRBV19 | ASSVRFGQSFYNEQF
TRBV5-1 | ASSFSGRIGEQY
TRBV5-1 | ASSFSSAGANTGELF
TRBV27 | ASSSQEGLMYEQY
TRBV5-1 | ASSFRLGGAHQETQY
TRBV14 | ASSQVWQANYGYT
TRBV5-6 | ASRGAAAYNEQF
TRBV19 | ASSIAGLTPWGYT
TRBV27 | ASSSGLREQF
TRBV6-7 | ASSYSIQNSPLH
TRBV7-6 | ASSPGLAGATDTQY
TRBV27 | ASSLGQPPANYGYT
TRBV30 | AWSEGTGDLRYNSPLH
TRBV9 | ASSAGTGKNYGYT
TRBV21-1 | ATNFDRGGPSNTGELF
TRBV9 | ASSRVRGVDNTGELF
TRBV6-1 | ASRRGIGYGEQY
TRBV19 | ASSGLPSTNEKLF
TRBV21-1 | ASCHGHSRHYNSPLH
TRBV5-1 | ASSTGVSTDTQY
TRBV15 | ATQGLNQETQY
TRBV7-9 | ASSLEGALSQH
TRBV19 | ASSRRAPTNYGYT
TRBV27 | ASSFAGEHSPLH
TRBV6-4 | ASSERGGSRTDTQY
TRBV30 | AWSVVGGNSPLH
TRBV28 | ASSPDRLVGGELF
TRBV15 | ATSKTSGFTDTQY
TRBV9 | ASSVGGQGKAF
TRBV7-2 | ASSPTGLGSNQPQH
TRBV4-2 | ASSPPGDQLYEQY
TRBV5-6 | ASSLGTGGTQY
TRBV25-1 | ASSDGNNQPQH
TRBV7-3 | ASSFSGGAGNEQF
TRBV30 | GWGGVTDTQY
TRBV2 | ASKGAYEQY
TRBV5-1 | ASSLRLAGGLNEQY
TRBV4-2 | ASSPLIGGRASYNEQF
TRBV6-1 | ASSEARRGGNQPQH
TRBV6-5 | ASSETGGTQY
TRBV10-3 | AITGGFRHEQY
TRBV19 | ASSTGQYSNQPQH
TRBV6-5 | ASRETPGRNQPQH
TRBV29-1 | SVRQGEAF
TRBV6-1 | ASSEEGGHTEAF
TRBV6-6 | ASSPDKYEQY